This T cell receptor (beta chain) was identified in a study of Ad26.COV2.S vaccination and SARS-CoV-2 variants. Looked up from germline, CDR1 is LGHNA and CDR2 is YNFKEQ. The CDR3 is 16 amino acids. V was pared by 3 bases and J by 0 bases, with 12 bases between. The protocol was immunoSEQ multiplex PCR, while the TCRdb copy is restricted to in-frame clones and leaves out a portion. The sample includes hundreds of thousands of clones, about 90% of them seen just once. Stated treatment: 15 to 20 received Ad26.COV2.S at low or high dose, single or two shots; about 5 received placebo; per-sample allocation not given. The study sampled participants on day 63 after the first vaccine or placebo injection.

The receptor was isolated from a person aged 18-65 years who received the Ad26.COV2.S COVID-19 vaccine or a placebo. The sequencing here drew on peripheral blood, taken in a trial of Ad26.COV2.S vaccine versus placebo. The chain carries TRBV4-2 and TRBJ1-3; the D is unclear. The CDR3 here is CASSQSTSSSGNTIYF. In DNA, the CDR3 is TGTGCCAGCAGCCAGTCCACAAGCAGCTCTGGAAACACCATATATTTT.